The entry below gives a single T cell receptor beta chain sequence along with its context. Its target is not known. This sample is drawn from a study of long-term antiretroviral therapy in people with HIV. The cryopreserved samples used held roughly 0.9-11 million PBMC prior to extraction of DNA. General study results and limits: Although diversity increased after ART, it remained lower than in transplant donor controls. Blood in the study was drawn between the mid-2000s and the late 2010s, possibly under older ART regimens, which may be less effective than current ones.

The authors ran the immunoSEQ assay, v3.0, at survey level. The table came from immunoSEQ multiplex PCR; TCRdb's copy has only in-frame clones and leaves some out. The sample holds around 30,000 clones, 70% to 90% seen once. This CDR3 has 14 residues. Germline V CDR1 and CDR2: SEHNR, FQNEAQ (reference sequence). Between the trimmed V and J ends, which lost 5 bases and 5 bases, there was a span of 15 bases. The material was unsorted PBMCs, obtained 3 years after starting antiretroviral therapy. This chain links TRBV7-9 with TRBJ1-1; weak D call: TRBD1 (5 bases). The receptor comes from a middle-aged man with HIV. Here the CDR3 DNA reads TGTGCCAGCAGCAAACGGGGGGGGGATACTGAAGCTTTCTTT. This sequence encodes CASSKRGGDTEAFF.